This T cell receptor (beta chain) was recorded in a study of OX40 agonist ivuxolimab in advanced cancers. Study background: Treatment of patients was with ivuxolimab, an agonistic anti-OX40 (CD134) antibody. Notes on the study in general: Expanded clones belonging to CD8+ T cells outnumbered, on average, those of CD4+.

Concerning this clone itself: What it binds is unknown.

The germline V and J ends were trimmed by 8 bases and 1 base, with 8 bases remaining between them. Germline loops: CDR1 MNHNS, CDR2 SASEGT. The CDR3 is made up of 12 amino acids. Profiled with immunoSEQ multiplex PCR; TCRdb holds only in-frame clones, not every one. The sample yields around 26,000 clones, approximately 90% seen once. The source was CD4+ or CD8+ T cells sorted from blood, collected in a trial of the OX40 agonist ivuxolimab. This sequence joins TRBV6-1 and TRBJ2-5; D is unresolved. The TCR originated in an adult with an advanced solid tumor such as melanoma, head and neck, liver or kidney cancer. DNA of the CDR3: TGTGCCAGCGGGCCGAGCCAAGAGACCCAGTACTTC. Translation gives CASGPSQETQYF.